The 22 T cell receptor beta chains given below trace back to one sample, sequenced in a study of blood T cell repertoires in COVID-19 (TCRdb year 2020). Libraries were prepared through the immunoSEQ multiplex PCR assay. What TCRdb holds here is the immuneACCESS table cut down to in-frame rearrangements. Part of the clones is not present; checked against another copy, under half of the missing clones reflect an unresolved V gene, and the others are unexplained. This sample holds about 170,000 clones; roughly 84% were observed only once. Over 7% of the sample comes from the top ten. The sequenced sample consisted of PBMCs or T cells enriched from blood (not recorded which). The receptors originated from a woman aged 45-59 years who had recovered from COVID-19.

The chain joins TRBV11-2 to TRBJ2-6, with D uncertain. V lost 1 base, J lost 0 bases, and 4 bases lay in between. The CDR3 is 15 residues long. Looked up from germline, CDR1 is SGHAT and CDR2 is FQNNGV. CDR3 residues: CASSLGSSGANVLTF. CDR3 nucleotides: TGTGCCAGCAGCTTAGGGAGCTCTGGGGCCAACGTCCTGACTTTC.

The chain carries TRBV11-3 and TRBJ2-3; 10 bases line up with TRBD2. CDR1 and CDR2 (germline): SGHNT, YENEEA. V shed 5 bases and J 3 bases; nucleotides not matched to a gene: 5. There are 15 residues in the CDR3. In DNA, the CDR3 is TGTGCCAGCAGCGGCCGGACTAGCGGAACAGATACGCAGTATTTT. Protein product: CASSGRTSGTDTQYF.

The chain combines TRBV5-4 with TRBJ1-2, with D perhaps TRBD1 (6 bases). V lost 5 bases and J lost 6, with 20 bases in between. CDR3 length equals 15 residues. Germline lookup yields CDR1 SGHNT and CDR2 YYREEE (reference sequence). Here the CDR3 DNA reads TGTGCCAGCAGTCTGATGGGGGGGCGCGTCGATGGCTACACCTTC. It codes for CASSLMGGRVDGYTF.

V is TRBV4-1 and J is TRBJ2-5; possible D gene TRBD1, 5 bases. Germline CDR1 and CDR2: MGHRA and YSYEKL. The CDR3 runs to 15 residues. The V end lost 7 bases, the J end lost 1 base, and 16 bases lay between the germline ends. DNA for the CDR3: TGCGCCAGCACTAACGTGGGGCGAGCCCAAGAGACCCAGTACTTC. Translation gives CASTNVGRAQETQYF.

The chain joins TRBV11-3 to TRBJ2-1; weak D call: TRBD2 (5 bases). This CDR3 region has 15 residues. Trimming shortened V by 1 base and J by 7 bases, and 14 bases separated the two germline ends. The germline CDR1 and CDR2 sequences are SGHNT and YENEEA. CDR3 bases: TGTGCCAGCAGCTTAGTGGCTAGCTTGGTAAATGAGCAGTTCTTC. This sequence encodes CASSLVASLVNEQFF.

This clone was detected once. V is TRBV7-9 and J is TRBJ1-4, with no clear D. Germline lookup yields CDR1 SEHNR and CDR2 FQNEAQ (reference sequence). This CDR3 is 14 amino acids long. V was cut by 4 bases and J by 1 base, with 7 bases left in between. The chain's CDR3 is CASSSGITNEKLFF. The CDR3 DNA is TGTGCCAGCAGCTCCGGGATAACTAATGAAAAACTGTTTTTT.

The CDR3 sequence: CATSRDLTGAGTIYF. In nucleotides, the CDR3 is TGTGCCACCAGCAGAGACTTGACAGGGGCTGGCACCATATATTTT. The chain employs TRBV15 and TRBJ1-3; the match to TRBD1 covers 8 bases. V lost 0 bases, J lost 9 bases, and 7 bases stayed unmatched. The CDR3 has 15 amino acids. From germline, CDR1 is LNHNV and CDR2 YYDKDF (reference sequence).

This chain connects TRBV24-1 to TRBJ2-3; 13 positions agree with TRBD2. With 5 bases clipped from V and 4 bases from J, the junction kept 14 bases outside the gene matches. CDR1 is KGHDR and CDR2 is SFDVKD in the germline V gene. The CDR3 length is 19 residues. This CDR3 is CATSVRRETSGRRADTQYF. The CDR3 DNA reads TGTGCCACCAGTGTTCGACGGGAGACTAGCGGGAGGAGGGCAGATACGCAGTATTTT.

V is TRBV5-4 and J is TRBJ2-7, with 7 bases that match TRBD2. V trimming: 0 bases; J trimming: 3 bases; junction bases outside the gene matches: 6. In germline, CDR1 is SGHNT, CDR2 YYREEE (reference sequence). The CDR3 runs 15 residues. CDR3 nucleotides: TGTGCCAGCAGCTTGGACTCTCGCGGGAGCTACGAGCAGTACTTC. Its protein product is CASSLDSRGSYEQYF.

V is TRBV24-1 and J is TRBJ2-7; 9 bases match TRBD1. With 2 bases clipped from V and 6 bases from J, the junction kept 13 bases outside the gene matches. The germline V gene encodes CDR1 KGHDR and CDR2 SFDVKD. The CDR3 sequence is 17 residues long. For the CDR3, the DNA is TGTGCCACCAGTGATTCCCATCCGGGACAGGGCATTTTCGAGCAGTACTTC. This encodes CATSDSHPGQGIFEQYF.

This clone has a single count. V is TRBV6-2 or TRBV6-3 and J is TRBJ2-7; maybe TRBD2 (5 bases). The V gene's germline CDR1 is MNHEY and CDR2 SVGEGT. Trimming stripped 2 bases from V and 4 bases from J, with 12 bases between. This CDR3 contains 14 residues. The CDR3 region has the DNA TGTGCCAGCAGTTACGGGGAGAACCTTTACGAGCAGTACTTC. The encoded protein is CASSYGENLYEQYF.

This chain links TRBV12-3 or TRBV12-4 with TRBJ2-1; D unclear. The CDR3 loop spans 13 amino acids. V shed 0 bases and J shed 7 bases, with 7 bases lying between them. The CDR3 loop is CASSLAARNEQFF. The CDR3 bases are TGTGCCAGCAGTTTAGCGGCGAGGAATGAGCAGTTCTTC.

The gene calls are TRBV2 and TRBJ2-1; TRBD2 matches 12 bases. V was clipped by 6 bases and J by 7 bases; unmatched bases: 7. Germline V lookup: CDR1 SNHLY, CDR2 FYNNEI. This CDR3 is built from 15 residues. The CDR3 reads CASSLTSGGWNEQFF. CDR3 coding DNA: TGTGCCAGCAGCCTGACTAGCGGGGGTTGGAATGAGCAGTTCTTC.

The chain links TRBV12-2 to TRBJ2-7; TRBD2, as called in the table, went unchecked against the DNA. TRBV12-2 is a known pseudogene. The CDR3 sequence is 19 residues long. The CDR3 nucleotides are TGTGCAAGTCGCTTAGCGCGGGGTGTAAGCGGGATAGGGTCCTACGAGCAGTACTTC. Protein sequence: CASRLARGVSGIGSYEQYF.

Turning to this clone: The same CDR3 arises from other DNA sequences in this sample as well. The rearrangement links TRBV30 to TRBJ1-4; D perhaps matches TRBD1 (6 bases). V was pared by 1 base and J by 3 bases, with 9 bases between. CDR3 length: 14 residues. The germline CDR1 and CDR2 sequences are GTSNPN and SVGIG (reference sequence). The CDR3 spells CAWSGRGPNEKLFF. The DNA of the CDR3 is TGTGCCTGGAGTGGCAGGGGACCTAATGAAAAACTGTTTTTT.

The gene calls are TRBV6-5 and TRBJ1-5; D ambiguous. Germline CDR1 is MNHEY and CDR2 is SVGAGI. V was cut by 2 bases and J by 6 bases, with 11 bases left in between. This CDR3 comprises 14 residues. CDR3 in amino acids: CASSYGVGSQPQHF. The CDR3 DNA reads TGTGCCAGCAGTTACGGTGTGGGGAGTCAGCCCCAGCATTTT.

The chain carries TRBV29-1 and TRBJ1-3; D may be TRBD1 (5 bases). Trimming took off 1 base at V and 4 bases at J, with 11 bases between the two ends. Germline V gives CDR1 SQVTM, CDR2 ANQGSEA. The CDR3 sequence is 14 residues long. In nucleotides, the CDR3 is TGCAGCGTTGAAGCGGGGGTGGGCGGAAACACCATATATTTT. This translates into CSVEAGVGGNTIYF.

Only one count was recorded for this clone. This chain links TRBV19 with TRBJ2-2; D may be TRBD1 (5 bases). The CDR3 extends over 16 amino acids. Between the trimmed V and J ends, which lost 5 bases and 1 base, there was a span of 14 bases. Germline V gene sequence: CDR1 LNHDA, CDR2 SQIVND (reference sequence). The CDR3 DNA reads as TGTGCCAGTAGTCCCCTCTGGGGCCTGAACACCGGGGAGCTGTTTTTT. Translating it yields CASSPLWGLNTGELFF.

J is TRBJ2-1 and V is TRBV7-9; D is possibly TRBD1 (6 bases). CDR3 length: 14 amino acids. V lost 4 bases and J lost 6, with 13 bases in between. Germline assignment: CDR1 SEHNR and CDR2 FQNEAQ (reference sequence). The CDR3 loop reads CASSSPQGGNEQFF. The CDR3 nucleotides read TGTGCCAGCAGCTCGCCCCAAGGGGGCAATGAGCAGTTCTTC.

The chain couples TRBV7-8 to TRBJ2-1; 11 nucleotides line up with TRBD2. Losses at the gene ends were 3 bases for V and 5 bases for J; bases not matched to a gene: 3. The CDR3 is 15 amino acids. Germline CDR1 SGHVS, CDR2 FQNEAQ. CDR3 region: CASSLGLAVNNEQFF. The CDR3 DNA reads TGTGCCAGCAGCTTGGGACTAGCGGTCAACAATGAGCAGTTCTTC.

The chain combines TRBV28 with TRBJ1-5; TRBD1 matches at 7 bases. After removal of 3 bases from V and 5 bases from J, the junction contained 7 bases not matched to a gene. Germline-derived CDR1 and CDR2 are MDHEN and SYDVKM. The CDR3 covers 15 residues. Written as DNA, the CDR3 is TGTGCCAGCAGTTTGACAGGGTATCTGGATCAGCCCCAGCATTTT. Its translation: CASSLTGYLDQPQHF. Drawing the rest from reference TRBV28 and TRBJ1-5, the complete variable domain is DVKVTQSSRYLVKRTGEKVFLECVQDMDHENMFWYRQDPGLGLRLIYFSYDVKMKEKGDIPEGYSVSREKKERFSLILESASTNQTSMYLCASSLTGYLDQPQHFGDGTRLSIL.

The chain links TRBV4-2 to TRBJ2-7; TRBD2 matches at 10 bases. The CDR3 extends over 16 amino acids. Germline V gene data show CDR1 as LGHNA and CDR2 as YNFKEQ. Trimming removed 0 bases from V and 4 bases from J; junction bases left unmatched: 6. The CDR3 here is CASSQDQGLAIYEQYF. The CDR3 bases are TGTGCCAGCAGCCAAGATCAGGGACTAGCGATTTACGAGCAGTACTTC.